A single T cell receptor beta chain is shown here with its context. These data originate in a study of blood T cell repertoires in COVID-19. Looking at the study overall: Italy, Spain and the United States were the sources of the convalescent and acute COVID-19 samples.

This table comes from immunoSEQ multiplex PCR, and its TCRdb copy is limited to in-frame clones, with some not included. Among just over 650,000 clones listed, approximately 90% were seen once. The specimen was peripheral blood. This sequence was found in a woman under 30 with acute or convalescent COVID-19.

The CDR3 spells CASSPTAIRGIYSNQPQHF. CDR3 DNA sequence: TGTGCCAGCTCACCCACGGCAATTCGGGGGATTTATAGCAATCAGCCCCAGCATTTT. V and J are TRBV18 and TRBJ1-5; D might be TRBD1 (5 bases). The CDR3 spans 19 residues. The V gene's germline CDR1 is KGHSH and CDR2 LQKENI. Between the trimmed V and J ends, which lost 3 bases and 0 bases, there was a span of 21 bases.